This TCR beta chain appears in the sequencing data of a study of T cell responses to AZD1222 COVID-19 vaccine. Study-wide results and caveats: Spike-specific TCR depth and breadth grew after two AZD1222 doses. CD4 TCRs covered the whole spike, strongest at regions 160-218 and 743-854.

The junction had 10 bases not matched to a gene; V was cut back by 4 bases and J by 4 bases. This CDR3 region has 17 residues. Germline V gene data show CDR1 as LGHNA and CDR2 as YSLEER. Concerning this clone: Its antigen is currently unknown.

The data were produced by immunoSEQ multiplex PCR, yet TCRdb's version contains in-frame clones alone and is incomplete. The data contain about 110,000 clones, roughly nine tenths of them seen just once; the ten biggest clones take up approximately 5%. The rearrangement joins TRBV4-3 to TRBJ1-1, with 12 bases aligning to TRBD1. This clonotype originated in an adult in good health. The sequences come from peripheral blood, collected on day 0 of AZD1222 vaccination. CDR3 DNA sequence: TGCGCCAGCAGCCGGGACAGGGGGCGAGTGGTTGGCACTGAAGCTTTCTTT. Its translation is CASSRDRGRVVGTEAFF.